These 7 T cell receptor beta chains were all obtained from the same sample, sequenced in a study of cytomegalovirus exposure and HLA in healthy donors. PCR primers comprised 60 Vbeta and 13 Jbeta primers. Sequencing was performed with immunoSEQ multiplex PCR; in TCRdb, only in-frame clones are kept and a portion is missing. The sample contains about 140,000 clones, around 80% of which appear only once. Sequenced: PBMCs. The source is a woman aged 35 to 49 in good health and CMV-seronegative.

The V gene is TRBV7-2, the J gene TRBJ2-2; tentative D call: TRBD2 (5 bases). V gave up 1 base and J gave up 3 bases, with 12 bases separating them. There are 16 residues in the CDR3. From germline, CDR1 is SGHTA and CDR2 FQGNSA. DNA of the CDR3: TGTGCCAGCAGCTTAGAATTCATCGGGGACACCGGGGAGCTGTTTTTT. Amino acids: CASSLEFIGDTGELFF. The full variable domain, rest sourced from reference TRBV7-2 and TRBJ2-2, is GAGVSQSPSNKVTEKGKDVELRCDPISGHTALYWYRQSLGQGLEFLIYFQGNSAPDKSGLPSDRFSAERTGGSVSTLTIQRTQQEDSAVYLCASSLEFIGDTGELFFGEGSRLTVL.

The chain carries TRBV5-4 and TRBJ2-3; 8 nucleotides line up with TRBD2. The CDR3 spans 16 residues. Looked up from germline, CDR1 is SGHNT and CDR2 is YYREEE (reference sequence). Germline trimming cut 2 bases from V and 3 bases from J; bases unmatched to any gene: 8. The CDR3 is CASSLLAGIMTDTQYF. For the CDR3, the DNA is TGTGCCAGCAGCTTATTAGCGGGAATTATGACAGATACGCAGTATTTT.

The CDR3 spells CASILAGVGYGYTF. In nucleotides, the CDR3 is TGTGCCAGCATCTTGGCAGGGGTCGGTTATGGCTACACCTTC. The V and J genes are TRBV6-1 and TRBJ1-2, with D perhaps TRBD1 (6 bases). V lost 7 bases and J 5 bases, leaving 17 bases between the germline ends. The CDR3 runs to 14 residues. Germline-derived CDR1 and CDR2 are MNHNS and SASEGT.

The J gene is TRBJ2-7, the V gene TRBV19; D may be TRBD1 (6 bases). Germline CDR1 and CDR2: LNHDA and SQIVND (reference sequence). The CDR3 is 17 residues long. The V gene lost 5 bases and the J gene lost 1 base, with 21 bases spanning the gap. CDR3 residues: CASSHDRLQDGSYEQYF. As DNA, the CDR3 is TGTGCCAGTAGTCACGACAGGCTGCAGGACGGGTCCTACGAGCAGTACTTC.

The chain's CDR3 is CASSQILGTALTYNEQFF. The CDR3 nucleotides are TGCGCCAGCAGCCAAATTCTCGGGACAGCGCTGACCTACAATGAGCAGTTCTTC. The chain joins TRBV4-3 to TRBJ2-1, with TRBD1 matching over 7 bases. The ends lost 2 bases at V and 2 bases at J; junction bases unmatched: 12. This CDR3 has 18 amino acids. CDR1 and CDR2 (germline): LGHNA, YSLEER.

J is TRBJ2-3 and V is TRBV5-1; unclear D gene. Germline V CDR1 and CDR2: SGHRS, YFSETQ. V lost 3 bases and J 0 bases, leaving 8 bases between the germline ends. This CDR3 has 14 residues. The CDR3 DNA reads as TGCGCCAGCAGCTCGACGACTAGCACAGATACGCAGTATTTT. It translates to CASSSTTSTDTQYF. Based on the CDR3 plus reference TRBV5-1 and TRBJ2-3, the full variable domain is KAGVTQTPRYLIKTRGQQVTLSCSPISGHRSVSWYQQTPGQGLQFLFEYFSETQRNKGNFPGRFSGRQFSNSRSEMNVSTLELGDSALYLCASSSTTSTDTQYFGPGTRLTVL.

For this clone: One junction end disagrees with the germline gene, perhaps due to a read error. The chain couples TRBV4-3 to TRBJ1-2; D possibly corresponds to TRBD1 (5 bases). Germline lookup yields CDR1 LGHNA and CDR2 YSLEER. The CDR3 contains 14 residues. For the CDR3, the DNA is TGCGCCAGCAGCCAAGCCAATGGGGGGGGGAAGTTACTCTTC. It translates to CASSQANGGGKLLF.